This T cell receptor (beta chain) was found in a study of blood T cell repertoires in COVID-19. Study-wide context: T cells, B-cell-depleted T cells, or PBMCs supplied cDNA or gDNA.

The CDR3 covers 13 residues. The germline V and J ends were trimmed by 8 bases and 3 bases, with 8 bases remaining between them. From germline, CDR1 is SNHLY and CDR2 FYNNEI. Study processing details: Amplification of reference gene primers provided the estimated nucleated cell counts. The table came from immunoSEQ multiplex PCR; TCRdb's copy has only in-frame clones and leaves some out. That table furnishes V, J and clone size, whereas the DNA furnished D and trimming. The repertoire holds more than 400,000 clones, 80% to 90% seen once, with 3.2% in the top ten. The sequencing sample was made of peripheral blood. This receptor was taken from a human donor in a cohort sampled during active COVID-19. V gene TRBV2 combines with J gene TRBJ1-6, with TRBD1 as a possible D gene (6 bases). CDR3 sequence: CASSTGYNSPLHF. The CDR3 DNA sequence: TGTGCCAGCTCGACAGGCTATAATTCACCCCTCCACTTT.